The present entry profiles one T cell receptor (beta chain) with its context. V was trimmed by 6 bases and J by 7 bases, leaving 18 bases between them. The CDR3 runs to 14 residues. Germline V gene lookup returns CDR1 MNHEY and CDR2 SMNVEV (reference sequence). The method was immunoSEQ multiplex PCR; TCRdb's version includes in-frame clones alone and lacks a portion of them. The data contain more than 65,000 clones, approximately 97% of them singletons. This specimen belongs to a study of technical replicates of blood from four donors. Sequenced sample: T cells isolated from PBMCs. The clonotype was recovered from a human donor in good health. The genes are TRBV27 and TRBJ1-1; the D gene is possibly TRBD1 (6 bases). The CDR3 spells CASRPHGTNNEAFF. The DNA for the CDR3 is TGTGCCAGCAGACCCCACGGGACAAATAATGAAGCTTTCTTT.